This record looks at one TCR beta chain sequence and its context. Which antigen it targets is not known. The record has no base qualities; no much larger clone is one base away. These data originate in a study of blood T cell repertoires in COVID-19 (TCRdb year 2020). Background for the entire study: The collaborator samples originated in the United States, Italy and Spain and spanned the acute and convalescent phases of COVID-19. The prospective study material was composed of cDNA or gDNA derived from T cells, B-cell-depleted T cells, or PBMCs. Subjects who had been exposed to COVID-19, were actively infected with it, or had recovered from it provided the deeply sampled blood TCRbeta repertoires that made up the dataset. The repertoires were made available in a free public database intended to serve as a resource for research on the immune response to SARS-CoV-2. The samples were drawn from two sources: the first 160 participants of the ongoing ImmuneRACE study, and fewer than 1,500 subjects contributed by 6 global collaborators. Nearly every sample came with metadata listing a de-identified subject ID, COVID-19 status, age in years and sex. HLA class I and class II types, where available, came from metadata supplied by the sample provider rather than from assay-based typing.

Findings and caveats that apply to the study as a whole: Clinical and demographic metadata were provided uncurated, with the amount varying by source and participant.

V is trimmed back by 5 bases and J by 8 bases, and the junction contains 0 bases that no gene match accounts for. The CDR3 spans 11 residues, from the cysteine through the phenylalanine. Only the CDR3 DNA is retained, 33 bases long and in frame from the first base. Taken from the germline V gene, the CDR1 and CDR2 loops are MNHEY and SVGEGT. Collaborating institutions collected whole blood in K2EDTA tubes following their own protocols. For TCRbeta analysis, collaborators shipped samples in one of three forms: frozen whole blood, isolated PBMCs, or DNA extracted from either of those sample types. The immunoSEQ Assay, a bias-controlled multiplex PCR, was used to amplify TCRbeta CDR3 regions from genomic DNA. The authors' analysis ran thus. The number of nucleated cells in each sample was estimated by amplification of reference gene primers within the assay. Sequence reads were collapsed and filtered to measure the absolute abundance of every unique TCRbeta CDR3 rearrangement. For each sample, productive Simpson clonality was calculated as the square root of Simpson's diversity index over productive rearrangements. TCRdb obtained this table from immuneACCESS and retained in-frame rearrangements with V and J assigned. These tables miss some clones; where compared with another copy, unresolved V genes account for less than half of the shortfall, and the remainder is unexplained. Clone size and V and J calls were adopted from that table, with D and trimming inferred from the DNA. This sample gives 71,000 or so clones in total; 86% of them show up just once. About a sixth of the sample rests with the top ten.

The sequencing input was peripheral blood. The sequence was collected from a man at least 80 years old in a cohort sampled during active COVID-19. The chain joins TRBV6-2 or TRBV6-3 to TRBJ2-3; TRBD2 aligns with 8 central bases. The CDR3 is CASSSGGTQYF. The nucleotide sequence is TGTGCCAGCAGTAGCGGGGGTACGCAGTATTTT.